These 17 T cell receptor beta chains were all obtained from the same sample, sequenced in a study of PD-1 blockade in classical Hodgkin lymphoma. Patients all relapsed after autologous stem cell transplantation, and there was variation in brentuximab vedotin exposure. Here immunoSEQ multiplex PCR was the method, and the copy in TCRdb shows in-frame clones only, minus some. This table holds 60,000 to 75,000 clones, over 85% found once. The material sequenced was peripheral blood mononuclear cells (PBMCs), taken at baseline. These receptor sequences come from a human donor with classical Hodgkin lymphoma.

This clone was observed a single time. V usage is TRBV6-1 and J usage is TRBJ1-6; the D is unclear. In germline, CDR1 is MNHNS, CDR2 SASEGT. Trimming pared 0 bases from V and 7 bases from J, leaving 7 bases between. The CDR3 is made up of 14 amino acids. The CDR3 coding sequence is TGTGCCAGCAGTGAAGCAAACCACAATTCACCCCTCCACTTT. Residues: CASSEANHNSPLHF.

The table lists this clone with a few counts. This chain joins TRBV7-9 and TRBJ2-3; a weak D match, TRBD2 (6 bases). Between the trimmed V and J ends, which lost 4 bases and 0 bases, there was a span of 11 bases. This CDR3 region has 15 residues. In germline, CDR1 is SEHNR, CDR2 FQNEAQ (reference sequence). CDR3 sequence: CASSSRLESTDTQYF. In DNA, the CDR3 is TGTGCCAGCAGCTCAAGACTAGAAAGCACAGATACGCAGTATTTT.

The chain uses TRBV27 and TRBJ2-7; 8 bases are a match to TRBD2. J lost 4 bases, V lost 2 bases, and 1 base had no gene match. Germline assignment: CDR1 MNHEY and CDR2 SMNVEV (reference sequence). The CDR3 covers 13 residues. The CDR3 loop is CASSLAGGYEQYF. The CDR3, as DNA: TGTGCCAGCAGTTTAGCGGGAGGTTACGAGCAGTACTTC.

The CDR3 reads CASSLFCSGKPDEQYF. In DNA form, the CDR3 reads TGTGCCAGCAGTTTATTCTGTAGCGGAAAACCCGACGAGCAGTACTTC. The genes are TRBV27 and TRBJ2-7; a weak D match, TRBD2 (6 bases). Germline V lookup: CDR1 MNHEY, CDR2 SMNVEV (reference sequence). The CDR3 runs to 16 residues. With 1 base removed from V and 5 bases from J, the gap between germline ends came to 18 bases.

The V and J genes are TRBV27 and TRBJ1-5; D is unresolved. The germline V and J ends were trimmed by 8 bases and 2 bases, with 16 bases remaining between them. The germline CDR1 and CDR2 sequences are MNHEY and SMNVEV (reference sequence). The CDR3 spans 15 residues. The CDR3 region has the DNA TGTGCCAGCCGAGACCCGCGGTTAGGCAATCAGCCCCAGCATTTT. This codes for CASRDPRLGNQPQHF.

The chain recombines TRBV10-2 with TRBJ2-6; 9 bases are a match to TRBD2. CDR1 is WSHSY, CDR2 SAAADI, per germline. This CDR3 spans 15 amino acids. With V trimmed by 7 bases and J by 3 bases, 4 bases remained unmatched. CDR3: CASKPREGGANVLTF. In DNA, the CDR3 is TGCGCCAGCAAACCGCGGGAGGGTGGGGCCAACGTCCTGACTTTC.

The chain couples TRBV11-3 to TRBJ2-2, with unresolved D. The ends were cut back, 3 bases at V and 2 bases at J, with 7 bases in the middle. The CDR3 is 14 residues long. Germline lookup yields CDR1 SGHNT and CDR2 YENEEA. The CDR3 reads CASSFSLNTGELFF. The DNA for the CDR3 is TGTGCCAGCAGCTTCAGTCTTAACACCGGGGAGCTGTTTTTT.

The chain is built from TRBV27 and TRBJ2-5, with D possibly called TRBD1 or TRBD2 (5 bases each). The J call may not be correct, given that the DNA end is closer to TRBJ2-7. Germline V gene data show CDR1 as MNHEY and CDR2 as SMNVEV (reference sequence). The CDR3 sequence is 13 residues long. The CDR3 sequence is CASSLQGAYEQYF. DNA for the CDR3: TGTGCCAGCAGTTTACAGGGAGCCTACGAGCAGTACTTC.

With regard to this clone: The junction departs from germline at one end; a sequencing error may be responsible. This chain links TRBV15 with TRBJ2-7; 8 nucleotides line up with TRBD1. The CDR3 totals 18 residues. The germline CDR1 and CDR2 sequences are LNHNV and YYDKDF (reference sequence). For the CDR3, the DNA is TGTGCCACCAGCGGAGAAATCCTTGGGACAGGATTCTCCTACGAGCAGTACTTC. This sequence encodes CATSGEILGTGFSYEQYF.

The chain employs TRBV5-1 and TRBJ2-1; D gene ambiguous. V was trimmed by 0 bases and J by 7 bases, leaving 14 bases between them. The CDR3 loop spans 15 amino acids. Germline lookup yields CDR1 SGHRS and CDR2 YFSETQ. The CDR3 coding sequence is TGCGCCAGCAGCTTGGACAGCCCCGAATATAATGAGCAGTTCTTC. Protein sequence: CASSLDSPEYNEQFF.

This clone was detected a few times. The chain has TRBV5-1 and TRBJ2-5; 12 nucleotides line up with TRBD1. The ends lost 0 bases at V and 2 bases at J; junction bases unmatched: 5. The CDR3 extends over 17 amino acids. From germline, CDR1 is SGHRS and CDR2 YFSETQ. CDR3 in amino acids: CASSLGGQGAWQETQYF. The CDR3 DNA reads as TGCGCCAGCAGCTTGGGGGGACAGGGGGCTTGGCAAGAGACCCAGTACTTC.

The J gene is TRBJ1-2, the V gene TRBV25-1, with D possibly matching TRBD1 (6 bases). This CDR3 has 14 amino acids. V was cut by 2 bases and J by 0 bases, with 7 bases left in between. Germline loops: CDR1 MGHDK, CDR2 SYGVNS. The CDR3 DNA is TGTGCCAGCAGTGAAGCAGGGGCTAACTATGGCTACACCTTC. Protein: CASSEAGANYGYTF.

The rearrangement uses TRBV7-8 and TRBJ1-2, with 7 bases identical to TRBD1. V was clipped by 1 base and J by 2 bases; unmatched bases: 10. From germline, CDR1 is SGHVS and CDR2 FQNEAQ. This CDR3 is built from 17 residues. CDR3 DNA: TGTGCCAGCAGCTTAGTGGCAGGGGGTGCGCTGAACTATGGCTACACCTTC. Translating gives CASSLVAGGALNYGYTF.

The rearrangement joins TRBV19 to TRBJ2-3, with TRBD2 matching over 12 bases. The CDR3 is made up of 16 amino acids. Germline CDR1 reads LNHDA; CDR2 reads SQIVND (reference sequence). Trimming at V came to 5 bases and at J to 5 bases, leaving 8 bases not matched to a gene. Written as DNA, the CDR3 is TGTGCCAGTAGTCGGCTTTGGGGACTAGCGGGAGATACGCAGTATTTT. Amino acid sequence: CASSRLWGLAGDTQYF.

The gene calls are TRBV6-1 and TRBJ1-1, with D hard to call. This CDR3 contains 15 residues. Trimming shortened V by 8 bases and J by 2 bases, and 18 bases separated the two germline ends. Germline V gene data show CDR1 as MNHNS and CDR2 as SASEGT. CDR3 region: CASSLDIYGNTEAFF. The CDR3 DNA is TGTGCCAGCTCCTTGGATATCTATGGAAACACTGAAGCTTTCTTT.

The J gene is TRBJ2-1, the V gene TRBV6-1; the D is unclear. Germline V gene data show CDR1 as MNHNS and CDR2 as SASEGT. The CDR3 runs 14 residues. V lost 2 bases, J lost 7 bases, and 12 bases lay in between. CDR3 sequence reads: CASSEWLSWNEQFF. The CDR3 DNA sequence: TGTGCCAGCAGTGAATGGTTAAGTTGGAATGAGCAGTTCTTC.

The rearrangement links TRBV9 to TRBJ2-7; weak D call: TRBD1 (6 bases). With 4 bases removed from V and 3 bases from J, the gap between germline ends came to 11 bases. Germline CDR1 SGDLS, CDR2 YYNGEE. The CDR3 sequence is 13 residues long. CDR3 nucleotides: TGTGCCAGCAGCCGAGGGGGTAACTACGAGCAGTACTTC. Amino acid sequence: CASSRGGNYEQYF.